This is a list of T cell receptor beta chains from one sample in a study of circulating and synovial CD4+ cells in juvenile arthritis. Method: immunoSEQ multiplex PCR; TCRdb's copy keeps in-frame clones and lacks some. The sample contains around 30,000 clones, about 95% of which appear only once. Sequenced: CD4+ T cells from blood. The receptors were gathered from a human donor with juvenile idiopathic arthritis. Each CDR3 is given with its conserved first and last residue. The size entry is marked missing in some rows and otherwise reads once, few, many or a size class.

J,V,size,CDR3
TRBJ1-1,TRBV9,-,CASSVGQSTEAFF
TRBJ2-1,TRBV5-1,-,CASRLGLTDNEQFF
TRBJ2-7,TRBV5-4,-,CASSSDIVNFYEQYF
TRBJ1-5,TRBV5-1,-,CASSPTGLGQPQHF
TRBJ1-1,TRBV2,-,CASKEGAYTTEAFF
TRBJ1-2,TRBV5-4,once,CASSLAGTGLYGYTF
TRBJ2-1,TRBV5-5,-,CASSLGLALFF
TRBJ1-4,TRBV11-2,-,CASSSGGLNEKLFF
TRBJ2-2,TRBV14,-,CASSPRTGPGELFF
TRBJ1-6,TRBV13,-,CASSSNMHTGANSPLHF
TRBJ2-7,TRBV5-8,-,CASSFGLAGYEQYF
TRBJ2-5,TRBV14,-,CASSQEGLDQETQYF
TRBJ2-2,TRBV13,-,CASSVTTLAGQNTGELFF
TRBJ2-1,TRBV28,once,CASSSPTAGRVNEQFF
TRBJ2-7,TRBV6-5,-,CASSYSSGSGDEQYF
TRBJ2-4,TRBV4-2,-,CASSQGQTTLAKNIQYF
TRBJ2-1,TRBV4-3,-,CASSLGGGHEQFF
TRBJ2-3,TRBV2,-,CASRRLRASTTDTQYF
TRBJ1-5,TRBV7-2,once,CASSLGTGRNQPQHF
TRBJ1-1,TRBV5-1,-,CASSTRTDSEAFF
TRBJ2-2,TRBV25-1,-,CASSETGGRNTGELFF
TRBJ1-1,TRBV19,-,CASRRQGAPSNTEAFF
TRBJ2-3,TRBV7-3,once,CASSSGGDTQYF
TRBJ2-3,TRBV19,-,CASSGTSGPIELTQYF
TRBJ1-4,TRBV4-3,few,CASSQDGPTTNEKLFF
TRBJ1-2,TRBV19,-,CASSIDHRTYGYTF
TRBJ1-1,TRBV29-1,-,CSVAPRVNTEAFF
TRBJ1-3,TRBV6-6,-,CASSYTRGAGNTIYF
-,TRBV6-1,-,CASKLAGNSYEQYF
TRBJ2-3,TRBV2,-,CANDFGGAGSTDTQYF
TRBJ2-2,TRBV9,-,CASSLRVAGEGELFF
TRBJ1-2,TRBV5-1,once,CASSLEGRGDGGYTF
TRBJ2-1,TRBV6-1,-,CASQDFKYNEQFF
TRBJ1-4,TRBV18,-,CASSMGQGEKLFF
TRBJ2-7,TRBV7-2,-,CATSRSAGGEWEQYF
TRBJ1-1,TRBV5-1,-,CASSLLGGKAEAFF
TRBJ2-1,TRBV4-1,-,CASSPEVAGIYNEQFF
TRBJ2-1,TRBV21-1,-,CASYTLLISYNEQFF
TRBJ1-5,TRBV10-3,-,CAISEGVNSLGQPQHF
TRBJ2-7,TRBV9,-,CASSVEEGSYEQYF
TRBJ1-1,TRBV9,-,CASSVGGGITDTEAFF
TRBJ1-5,TRBV5-1,-,CASSPGTYSNQPQHF
TRBJ1-2,TRBV6-5,-,CASSRDRTLYGYTF
TRBJ1-1,TRBV10-3,-,CATRSTGEDTEAFF
TRBJ1-5,TRBV19,-,CASSRPGGWNQPQHF
TRBJ1-5,TRBV2,-,CASSAMSEPQHF
TRBJ1-2,TRBV6-1,-,CASSDRRQGSNYGYTF